The rows below give T cell receptor beta chains drawn from one sample of a study of T cell changes during pregnancy in multiple sclerosis. Profiling relied on immunoSEQ multiplex PCR, and the TCRdb table lists in-frame clones only, not all of them. The top ten clones hold under 2% of a sample with more than 55,000 clones, around nine tenths of them seen once. The starting material was peripheral blood, obtained after pregnancy. The receptors derive from a female donor with multiple sclerosis, enrolled in a pregnancy study. The CDR3 runs from the conserved cysteine through the conserved F or W. A D gene is named only where the DNA matches it firmly. Expanded clones get a size class; other rows say once, few or many, or leave the size out.

>TRBD1|TRBV20-1|TRBJ1-2|few
CSAGTEGGYTF
TGCAGTGCCGGGACAGAGGGAGGCTACACCTTC
>.|TRBV6-1|TRBJ1-2|.
CASSPGEIRGYTF
TGTGCCAGCAGTCCTGGGGAGATACGTGGCTACACCTTC
>TRBD1|TRBV19|TRBJ1-2|.
CASSRGTVPYGYTF
TGTGCCAGTAGTCGGGGGACAGTGCCGTATGGCTACACCTTC
>TRBD1|TRBV7-2|TRBJ1-5|.
CASSLTGDNQPQHF
TGTGCCAGCAGCCTGACAGGGGACAATCAGCCCCAGCATTTT
>.|TRBV6-6|TRBJ1-5|.
CASSPPGWNQPQHF
TGTGCCAGCAGTCCACCCGGGTGGAATCAGCCCCAGCATTTT
>TRBD1|TRBV27|TRBJ1-2|.
CASSSRGLFNYGYTF
TGTGCCAGCAGTTCCAGGGGGCTCTTTAACTATGGCTACACCTTC
>.|TRBV5-1|TRBJ2-4|.
CASSLASGEDIQYF
TGCGCCAGCAGCTTGGCGTCGGGGGAGGACATTCAGTACTTC
>.|TRBV6-1|TRBJ2-4|.
CASSPFGVIQYF
TGTGCCAGCTCCCCTTTCGGGGTGATTCAGTACTTC
>TRBD1|TRBV5-4|TRBJ1-1|once
CASSPRTGSNTEAFF
TGTGCCAGCAGCCCGCGGACAGGGAGTAACACTGAAGCTTTCTTT
>TRBD2|TRBV4-2|TRBJ2-3|.
CASSQDRGGGADTQYF
TGTGCCAGCAGCCAAGATCGAGGCGGGGGGGCAGATACGCAGTATTTT
>TRBD2|TRBV11-2|TRBJ2-7|.
CASSRGRAYEQYF
TGTGCCAGCAGCCGAGGGAGGGCGTACGAGCAGTACTTC
>TRBD1|TRBV5-1|TRBJ1-2|.
CASSLTGDDYGYTF
TGCGCCAGCAGCTTGACAGGGGACGACTATGGCTACACCTTC